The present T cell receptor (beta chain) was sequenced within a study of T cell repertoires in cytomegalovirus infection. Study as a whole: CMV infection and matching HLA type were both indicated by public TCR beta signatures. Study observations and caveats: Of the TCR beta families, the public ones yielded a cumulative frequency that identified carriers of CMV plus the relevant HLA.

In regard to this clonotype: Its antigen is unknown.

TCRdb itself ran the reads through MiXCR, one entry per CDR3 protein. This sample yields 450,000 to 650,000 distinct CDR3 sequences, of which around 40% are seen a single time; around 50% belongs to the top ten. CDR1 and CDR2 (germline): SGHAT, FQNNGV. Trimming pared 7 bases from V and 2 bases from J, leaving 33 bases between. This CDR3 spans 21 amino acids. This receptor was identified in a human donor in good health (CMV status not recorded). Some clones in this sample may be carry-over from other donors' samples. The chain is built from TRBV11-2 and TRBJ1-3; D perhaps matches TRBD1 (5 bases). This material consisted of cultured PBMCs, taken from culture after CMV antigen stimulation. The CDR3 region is CASTPPRAPRMGLETGNTIYF. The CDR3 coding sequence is TGTGCCAGCACCCCCCCCCGGGCTCCCCGAATGGGACTTGAAACTGGAAACACCATATATTTT.